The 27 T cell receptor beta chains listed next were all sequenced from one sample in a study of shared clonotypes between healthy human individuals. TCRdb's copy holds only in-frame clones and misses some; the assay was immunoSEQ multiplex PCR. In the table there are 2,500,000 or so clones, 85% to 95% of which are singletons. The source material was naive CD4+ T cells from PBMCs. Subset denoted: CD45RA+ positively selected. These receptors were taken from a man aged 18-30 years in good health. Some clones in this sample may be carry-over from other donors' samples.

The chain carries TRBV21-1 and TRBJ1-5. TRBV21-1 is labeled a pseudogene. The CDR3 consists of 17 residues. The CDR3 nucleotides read TGTGCCAGCAGCAAAGTTGGGGGGACAACTAGCAATCAGCCCCAGCATTTT. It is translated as CASSKVGGTTSNQPQHF.

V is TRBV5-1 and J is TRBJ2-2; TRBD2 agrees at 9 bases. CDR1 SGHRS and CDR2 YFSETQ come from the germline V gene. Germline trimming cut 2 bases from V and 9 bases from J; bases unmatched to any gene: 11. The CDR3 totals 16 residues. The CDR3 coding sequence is TGCGCCAGCAGCTTTGTGCGCGGGAGGGCTGGCCGGGAGCTGTTTTTT. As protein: CASSFVRGRAGRELFF.

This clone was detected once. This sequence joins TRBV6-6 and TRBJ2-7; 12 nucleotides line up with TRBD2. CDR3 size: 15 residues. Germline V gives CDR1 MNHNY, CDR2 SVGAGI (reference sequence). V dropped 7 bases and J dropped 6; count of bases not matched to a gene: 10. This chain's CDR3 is CASTATSGGPLEQYF. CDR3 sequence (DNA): TGTGCCAGCACCGCTACTAGCGGGGGGCCCCTCGAGCAGTACTTC.

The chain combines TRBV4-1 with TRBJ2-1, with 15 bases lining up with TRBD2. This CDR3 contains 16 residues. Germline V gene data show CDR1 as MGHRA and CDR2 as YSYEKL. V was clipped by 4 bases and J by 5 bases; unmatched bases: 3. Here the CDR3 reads CASSLRTSGRDNEQFF. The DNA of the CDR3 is TGCGCCAGCAGCCTAAGGACTAGCGGGAGGGACAATGAGCAGTTCTTC.

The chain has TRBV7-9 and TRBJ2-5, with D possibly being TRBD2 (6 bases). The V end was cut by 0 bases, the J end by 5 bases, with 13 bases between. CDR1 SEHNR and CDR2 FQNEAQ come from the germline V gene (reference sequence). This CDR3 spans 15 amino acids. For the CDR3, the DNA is TGTGCCAGCAGCTTAGCGCCTGTGGCGGGGGAGACCCAGTACTTC. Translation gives CASSLAPVAGETQYF.

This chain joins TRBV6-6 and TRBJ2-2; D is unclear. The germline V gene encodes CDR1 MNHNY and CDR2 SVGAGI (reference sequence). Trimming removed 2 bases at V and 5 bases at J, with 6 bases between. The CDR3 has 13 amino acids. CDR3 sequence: CASSYIQTGELFF. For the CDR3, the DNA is TGTGCCAGCAGTTACATACAGACCGGGGAGCTGTTTTTT.

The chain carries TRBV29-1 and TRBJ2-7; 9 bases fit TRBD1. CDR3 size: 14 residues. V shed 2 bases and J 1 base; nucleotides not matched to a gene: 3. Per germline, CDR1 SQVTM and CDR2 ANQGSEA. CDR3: CSVEPDRGSYEQYF. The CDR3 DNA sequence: TGCAGCGTTGAACCGGACAGGGGATCCTACGAGCAGTACTTC.

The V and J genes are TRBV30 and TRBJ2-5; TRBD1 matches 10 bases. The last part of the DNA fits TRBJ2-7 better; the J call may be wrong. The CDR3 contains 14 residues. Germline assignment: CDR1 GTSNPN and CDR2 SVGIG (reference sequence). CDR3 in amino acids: CAWSGGTGAREQYF. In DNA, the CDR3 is TGTGCCTGGAGTGGGGGGACAGGGGCGCGCGAGCAGTACTTC.

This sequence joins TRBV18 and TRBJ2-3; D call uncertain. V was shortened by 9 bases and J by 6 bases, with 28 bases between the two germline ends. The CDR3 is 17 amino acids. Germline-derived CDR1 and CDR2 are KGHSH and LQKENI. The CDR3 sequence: CASSLVGIAGISDTQYF. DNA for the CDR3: TGTGCCAGTTCGTTAGTCGGAATAGCCGGTATATCCGATACGCAGTATTTT.

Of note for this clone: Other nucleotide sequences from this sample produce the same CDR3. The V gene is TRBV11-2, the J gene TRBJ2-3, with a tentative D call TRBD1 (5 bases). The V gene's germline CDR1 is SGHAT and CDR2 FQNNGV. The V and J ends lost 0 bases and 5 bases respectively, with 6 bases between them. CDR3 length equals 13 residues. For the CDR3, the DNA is TGTGCCAGCAGCTTAGACAGGGAAGATACGCAGTATTTT. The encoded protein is CASSLDREDTQYF.

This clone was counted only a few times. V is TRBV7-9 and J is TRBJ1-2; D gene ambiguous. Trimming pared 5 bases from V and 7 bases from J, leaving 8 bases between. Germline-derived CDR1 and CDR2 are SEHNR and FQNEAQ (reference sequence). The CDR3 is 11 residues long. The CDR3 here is CASSAGVGYTF. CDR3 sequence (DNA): TGTGCCAGCAGCGCCGGCGTTGGCTACACCTTC.

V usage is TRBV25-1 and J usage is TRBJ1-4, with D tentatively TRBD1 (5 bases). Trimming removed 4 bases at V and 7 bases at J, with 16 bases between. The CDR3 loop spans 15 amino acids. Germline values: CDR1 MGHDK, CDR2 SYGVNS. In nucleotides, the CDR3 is TGTGCCAGCAGTGGATCCAGGGCCCGAGGTGAAAAACTGTTTTTT. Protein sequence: CASSGSRARGEKLFF.

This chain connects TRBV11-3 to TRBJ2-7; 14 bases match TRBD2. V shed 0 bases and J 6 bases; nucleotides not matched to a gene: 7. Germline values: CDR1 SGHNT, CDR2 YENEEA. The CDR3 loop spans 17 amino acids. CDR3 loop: CASSLEPPGLAGAEQYF. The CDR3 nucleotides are TGTGCCAGCAGCTTAGAACCCCCGGGACTAGCGGGAGCCGAGCAGTACTTC. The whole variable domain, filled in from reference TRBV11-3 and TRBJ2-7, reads EAGVVQSPRYKIIEKKQPVAFWCNPISGHNTLYWYLQNLGQGPELLIRYENEEAVDDSQLPKDRFSAERLKGVDSTLKIQPAELGDSAVYLCASSLEPPGLAGAEQYFGPGTRLTVT.

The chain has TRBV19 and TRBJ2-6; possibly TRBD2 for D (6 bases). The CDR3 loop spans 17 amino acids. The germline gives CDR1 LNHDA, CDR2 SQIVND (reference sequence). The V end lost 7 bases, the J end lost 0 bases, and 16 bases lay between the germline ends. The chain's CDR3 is CASTTLGRSSGANVLTF. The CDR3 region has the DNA TGTGCCAGTACCACCCTGGGGAGGAGCTCTGGGGCCAACGTCCTGACTTTC. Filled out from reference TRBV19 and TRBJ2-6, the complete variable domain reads DGGITQSPKYLFRKEGQNVTLSCEQNLNHDAMYWYRQDPGQGLRLIYYSQIVNDFQKGDIAEGYSVSREKKESFPLTVTSAQKNPTAFYLCASTTLGRSSGANVLTFGAGSRLTVL.

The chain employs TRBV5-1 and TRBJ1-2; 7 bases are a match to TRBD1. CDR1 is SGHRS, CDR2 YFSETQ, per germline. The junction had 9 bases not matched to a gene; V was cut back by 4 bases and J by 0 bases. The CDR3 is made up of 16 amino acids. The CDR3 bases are TGCGCCAGCAGCGTCACAGGGGACGGTTCTAACTATGGCTACACCTTC. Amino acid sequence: CASSVTGDGSNYGYTF.

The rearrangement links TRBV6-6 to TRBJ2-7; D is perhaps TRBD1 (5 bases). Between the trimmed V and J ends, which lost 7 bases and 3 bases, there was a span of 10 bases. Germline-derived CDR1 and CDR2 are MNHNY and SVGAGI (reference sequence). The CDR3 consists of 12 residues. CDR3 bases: TGTGCCAGCAAGGCAGGGCTCTACGAGCAGTACTTC. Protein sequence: CASKAGLYEQYF.

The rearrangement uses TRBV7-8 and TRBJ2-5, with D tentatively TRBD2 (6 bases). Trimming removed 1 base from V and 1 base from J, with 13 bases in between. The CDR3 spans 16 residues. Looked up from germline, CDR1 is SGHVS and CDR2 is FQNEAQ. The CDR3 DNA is TGTGCCAGCAGCTTAGTAGCGGTTTGGGGCCAAGAGACCCAGTACTTC. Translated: CASSLVAVWGQETQYF. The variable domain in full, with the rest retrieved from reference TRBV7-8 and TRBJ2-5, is GAGVSQSPRYKVAKRGQDVALRCDPISGHVSLFWYQQALGQGPEFLTYFQNEAQLDKSGLPSDRFFAERPEGSVSTLKIQRTQQEDSAVYLCASSLVAVWGQETQYFGPGTRLLVL.

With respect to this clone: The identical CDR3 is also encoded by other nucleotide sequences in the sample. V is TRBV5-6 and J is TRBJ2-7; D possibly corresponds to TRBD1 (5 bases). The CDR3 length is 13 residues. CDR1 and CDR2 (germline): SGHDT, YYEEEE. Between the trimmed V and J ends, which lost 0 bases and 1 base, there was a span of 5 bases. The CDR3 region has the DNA TGTGCCAGCAGCTTGGACAGGTCCTACGAGCAGTACTTC. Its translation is CASSLDRSYEQYF. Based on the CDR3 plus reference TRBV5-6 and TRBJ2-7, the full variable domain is DAGVTQSPTHLIKTRGQQVTLRCSPKSGHDTVSWYQQALGQGPQFIFQYYEEEERQRGNFPDRFSGHQFPNYSSELNVNALLLGDSALYLCASSLDRSYEQYFGPGTRLTVT.

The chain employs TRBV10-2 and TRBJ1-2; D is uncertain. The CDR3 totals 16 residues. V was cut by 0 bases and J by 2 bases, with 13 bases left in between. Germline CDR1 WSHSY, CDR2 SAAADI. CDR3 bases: TGCGCCAGCAGTGAGTCGTCGGGGAGCTACAACTATGGCTACACCTTC. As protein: CASSESSGSYNYGYTF.

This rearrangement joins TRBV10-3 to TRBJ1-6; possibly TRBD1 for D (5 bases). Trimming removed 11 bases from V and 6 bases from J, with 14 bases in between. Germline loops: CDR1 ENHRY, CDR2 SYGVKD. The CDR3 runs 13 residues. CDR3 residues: CARPKRGNSPLHF. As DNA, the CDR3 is TGTGCCCGCCCGAAGAGGGGTAATTCACCCCTCCACTTT.

CDR3 coding DNA: TGTGCCAGCAGTGAAGCCCACGCATCCTACGAGCAGTACTTC. This sequence encodes CASSEAHASYEQYF. The chain employs TRBV2 and TRBJ2-7; D not certain. Trimming removed 0 bases at V and 1 base at J, with 7 bases between. Germline CDR1 SNHLY, CDR2 FYNNEI. CDR3 length: 14 residues.

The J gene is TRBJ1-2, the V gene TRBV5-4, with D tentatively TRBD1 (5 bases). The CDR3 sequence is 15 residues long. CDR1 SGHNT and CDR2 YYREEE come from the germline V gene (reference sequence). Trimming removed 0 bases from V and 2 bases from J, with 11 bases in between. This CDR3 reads CASSLDGAVNYGYTF. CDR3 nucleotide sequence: TGTGCCAGCAGCTTGGACGGGGCGGTGAACTATGGCTACACCTTC.

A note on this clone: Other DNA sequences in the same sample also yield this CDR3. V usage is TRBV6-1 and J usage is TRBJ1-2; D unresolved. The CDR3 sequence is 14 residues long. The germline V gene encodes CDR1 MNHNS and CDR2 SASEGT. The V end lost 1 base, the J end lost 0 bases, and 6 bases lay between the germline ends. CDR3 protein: CASSEGGANYGYTF. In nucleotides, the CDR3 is TGTGCCAGCAGTGAAGGCGGTGCTAACTATGGCTACACCTTC.

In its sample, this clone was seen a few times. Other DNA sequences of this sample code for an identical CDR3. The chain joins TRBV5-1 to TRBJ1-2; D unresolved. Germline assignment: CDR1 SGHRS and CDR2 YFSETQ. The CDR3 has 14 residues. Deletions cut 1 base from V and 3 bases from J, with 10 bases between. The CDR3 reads CASSLRVGDYGYTF. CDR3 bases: TGCGCCAGCAGCTTGAGGGTCGGAGACTATGGCTACACCTTC.

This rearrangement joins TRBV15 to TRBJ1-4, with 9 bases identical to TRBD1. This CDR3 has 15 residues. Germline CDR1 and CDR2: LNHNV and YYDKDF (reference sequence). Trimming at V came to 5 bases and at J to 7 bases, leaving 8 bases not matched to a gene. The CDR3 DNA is TGTGCCACCAGCGCCCAGGGGGGACAGGGTGAAAAACTGTTTTTT. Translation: CATSAQGGQGEKLFF. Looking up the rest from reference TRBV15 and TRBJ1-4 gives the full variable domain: DAMVIQNPRYQVTQFGKPVTLSCSQTLNHNVMYWYQQKSSQAPKLLFHYYDKDFNNEADTPDNFQSRRPNTSFCFLDIRSPGLGDTAMYLCATSAQGGQGEKLFFGSGTQLSVL.

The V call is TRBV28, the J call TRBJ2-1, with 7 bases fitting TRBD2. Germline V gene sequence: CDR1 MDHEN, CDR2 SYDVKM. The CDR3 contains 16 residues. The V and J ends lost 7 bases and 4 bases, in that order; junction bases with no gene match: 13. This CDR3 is CASTPARASGYNEQFF. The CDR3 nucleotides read TGTGCCAGCACCCCAGCTCGGGCTAGCGGTTACAATGAGCAGTTCTTC.

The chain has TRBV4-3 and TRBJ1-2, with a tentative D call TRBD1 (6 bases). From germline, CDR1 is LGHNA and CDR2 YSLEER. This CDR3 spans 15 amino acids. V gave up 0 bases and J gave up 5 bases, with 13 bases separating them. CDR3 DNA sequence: TGCGCCAGCAGCCAAGATGCAGGGGCTGGATATGGCTACACCTTC. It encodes CASSQDAGAGYGYTF.